Listed here are 18 T cell receptor beta chains from one sample, sequenced in a study of naive CD8 T cells in extremely preterm neonates. Generated by immunoSEQ multiplex PCR, the TCRdb table keeps only in-frame clones and is missing some. The sample has around 6,600 clones; 95% to 98% are singletons. Input material: naive CD8+ T cells from blood. The source is a human donor in good health.

This clone occurred once. The chain uses TRBV5-1 and TRBJ2-1; D is perhaps TRBD2 (5 bases). The V gene's germline CDR1 is SGHRS and CDR2 YFSETQ. The CDR3 sequence is 17 residues long. V lost 3 bases and J 0 bases, leaving 16 bases between the germline ends. DNA of the CDR3: TGCGCCAGCAGCTGGTTCGACCTAGGGAGCTCCTACAATGAGCAGTTCTTC. Amino acids: CASSWFDLGSSYNEQFF.

The chain carries TRBV7-9 and TRBJ2-7, with 12 bases that match TRBD1. V shed 2 bases and J 2 bases; nucleotides not matched to a gene: 7. Germline CDR1 SEHNR, CDR2 FQNEAQ (reference sequence). This CDR3 is 17 amino acids long. CDR3 bases: TGTGCCAGCAGCTTATTTGGGACAGGGGGCGCTGCCTACGAGCAGTACTTC. Its protein is CASSLFGTGGAAYEQYF.

The DNA for the CDR3 is TGTGCCAGTACCCCCTCCCTATACAATGAGCAGTTCTTC. As protein: CASTPSLYNEQFF. The chain has TRBV19 and TRBJ2-1; D ambiguous. Germline V gene sequence: CDR1 LNHDA, CDR2 SQIVND (reference sequence). Trimming took off 7 bases at V and 4 bases at J, with 11 bases between the two ends. This CDR3 spans 13 amino acids.

The CDR3 reads CASSFGGYTEAFF. In nucleotides, the CDR3 is TGTGCCAGCAGTTTTGGAGGGTACACTGAAGCTTTCTTT. The rearrangement uses TRBV27 and TRBJ1-1; D remains ambiguous. V was pared by 3 bases and J by 3 bases, with 8 bases between. This CDR3 is 13 amino acids long. CDR1 and CDR2 (germline): MNHEY, SMNVEV (reference sequence).

This chain links TRBV2 with TRBJ2-4; D call uncertain. Germline values: CDR1 SNHLY, CDR2 FYNNEI. The CDR3 contains 13 residues. Trimming removed 6 bases from V and 7 bases from J, with 13 bases in between. CDR3 protein: CASRESLSNIQYF. The CDR3 DNA is TGTGCCAGCAGGGAAAGCCTATCGAACATTCAGTACTTC.

This sequence joins TRBV27 and TRBJ2-3; 12 bases line up with TRBD2. V lost 6 bases and J lost 3; bases outside the gene matches: 10. Per germline, CDR1 MNHEY and CDR2 SMNVEV (reference sequence). The CDR3 consists of 17 residues. The CDR3, as DNA: TGTGCCAGCAGCGGGATCGGGACTAGCGGGTTAACAGATACGCAGTATTTT. This codes for CASSGIGTSGLTDTQYF.

The chain combines TRBV7-9 with TRBJ1-2; 9 bases map to TRBD1. The CDR3 loop spans 14 amino acids. V lost 1 base to trimming and J lost 8 bases; unmatched junction nucleotides: 5. CDR1 is SEHNR and CDR2 is FQNEAQ in the germline V gene (reference sequence). CDR3 sequence: CASSLVGQGFGYTF. In DNA, the CDR3 is TGTGCCAGCAGCTTAGTAGGACAGGGGTTCGGCTACACCTTC.

The rearrangement joins TRBV29-1 to TRBJ2-4, with D possibly TRBD1 on 5 matching bases. In germline, CDR1 is SQVTM, CDR2 ANQGSEA. This CDR3 has 15 residues. CDR3 nucleotide sequence: TGCAGTGCGTTCGGTGGCCCAAGGGGCAAAAACATTCAGTACTTC. Its translation: CSAFGGPRGKNIQYF.

The rearrangement links TRBV7-9 to TRBJ2-7, with 16 bases that match TRBD2. Looked up from germline, CDR1 is SEHNR and CDR2 is FQNEAQ (reference sequence). This CDR3 spans 15 amino acids. The ends lost 5 bases at V and 6 bases at J; junction bases unmatched: 4. CDR3 in amino acids: CASSPGTSGRGEQYF. CDR3 in DNA: TGTGCCAGCAGCCCCGGGACTAGCGGGAGGGGCGAGCAGTACTTC.

Concerning this clone: One end of the junction is discordant with germline, which a read error may explain. This rearrangement joins TRBV10-2 to TRBJ2-5; possibly TRBD1 for D (5 bases). This CDR3 comprises 14 residues. The germline V gene has CDR1 WSHSY and CDR2 SAAADI. In DNA, the CDR3 is TGCGCCAGCAGTGAAGAGACAGACCAAGATACCCAGTACTTC. Encoded protein: CASSEETDQDTQYF.

The chain couples TRBV7-3 to TRBJ2-1, with 9 bases fitting TRBD2. V was pared by 5 bases and J by 6 bases, with 8 bases of the junction left unmatched. Germline CDR1 and CDR2: SGHTA and FQGTGA. The CDR3 totals 15 residues. The chain's CDR3 is CASSTLAGVGNEQFF. CDR3 bases: TGTGCCAGCAGCACCTTAGCGGGAGTCGGCAATGAGCAGTTCTTC.

This rearrangement joins TRBV4-1 to TRBJ1-1; no clear D gene. CDR3 length: 12 amino acids. Trimming removed 0 bases at V and 10 bases at J, with 9 bases between. Germline CDR1 reads MGHRA; CDR2 reads YSYEKL. Here the CDR3 reads CASSQDRSAAFF. The CDR3 DNA follows: TGCGCCAGCAGCCAAGATAGATCCGCAGCTTTCTTT.

This chain uses TRBV14 with TRBJ2-2, with 11 positions matching TRBD2. The CDR3 has 16 residues. The V and J ends lost 4 bases and 1 base, in that order; junction bases with no gene match: 2. CDR1 is SGHDN, CDR2 FVKESK, per germline. CDR3 nucleotides: TGTGCCAGCAGCCGACTAGCGGGGCTGAACACCGGGGAGCTGTTTTTT. Residues: CASSRLAGLNTGELFF.

The gene calls are TRBV28 and TRBJ1-3; possible D gene TRBD1, 5 bases. This CDR3 comprises 15 residues. Looked up from germline, CDR1 is MDHEN and CDR2 is SYDVKM. Trimming left V 6 bases short and J 0 bases short, with 12 bases between. CDR3 DNA: TGTGCCAGCAGGTTACAGGCCCTCTCTGGAAACACCATATATTTT. Its protein is CASRLQALSGNTIYF.

This chain links TRBV15 with TRBJ1-3, with TRBD1 as a possible D gene (5 bases). Germline CDR1 is LNHNV and CDR2 is YYDKDF (reference sequence). The CDR3 length is 16 residues. V was pared by 5 bases and J by 2 bases, with 16 bases between. CDR3 region: CATSPQTGDAGNTIYF. For the CDR3, the DNA is TGTGCCACCAGCCCCCAAACGGGGGACGCTGGAAACACCATATATTTT.

This clone was found once. The chain employs TRBV7-8 and TRBJ1-1, with 8 bases fitting TRBD1. Germline V gene sequence: CDR1 SGHVS, CDR2 FQNEAQ. The CDR3 consists of 16 residues. V lost 6 bases, J lost 1 base, and 10 bases stayed unmatched. As DNA, the CDR3 is TGTGCCAGCAGTACCCACCCGGGACAGGAGAACACTGAAGCTTTCTTT. Protein: CASSTHPGQENTEAFF.

This clone appeared a single time. The chain employs TRBV11-2 and TRBJ2-2; no firm D call. Trimming removed 7 bases at V and 4 bases at J, with 10 bases between. In germline, CDR1 is SGHAT, CDR2 FQNNGV. The CDR3 runs to 13 residues. CDR3 loop: CASNSPGTGELFF. CDR3 DNA: TGTGCCAGCAACTCCCCCGGCACCGGGGAGCTGTTTTTT.

The CDR3 here is CASSLLAGTYNEQFF. As DNA, the CDR3 is TGTGCCAGCAGCTTATTGGCAGGTACCTACAATGAGCAGTTCTTC. The genes are TRBV13 and TRBJ2-1, with unresolved D. Germline CDR1 and CDR2: PRHDT and FYEKMQ (reference sequence). This CDR3 has 15 amino acids. V lost 2 bases and J lost 2, with 10 bases in between.